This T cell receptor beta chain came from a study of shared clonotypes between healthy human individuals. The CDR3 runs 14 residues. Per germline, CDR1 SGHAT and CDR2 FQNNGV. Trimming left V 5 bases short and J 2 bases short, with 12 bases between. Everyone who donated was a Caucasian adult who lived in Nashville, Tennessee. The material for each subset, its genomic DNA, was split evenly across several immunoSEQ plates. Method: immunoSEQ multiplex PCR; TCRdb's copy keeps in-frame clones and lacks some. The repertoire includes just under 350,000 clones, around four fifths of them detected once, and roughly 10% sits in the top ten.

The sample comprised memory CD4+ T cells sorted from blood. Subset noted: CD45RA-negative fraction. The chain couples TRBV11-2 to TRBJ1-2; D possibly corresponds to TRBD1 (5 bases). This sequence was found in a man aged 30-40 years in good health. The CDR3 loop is CASSPQAGNYGYTF. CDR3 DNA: TGTGCCAGCAGCCCACAGGCGGGGAACTATGGCTACACCTTC.